This T cell receptor beta chain was identified during a study of blood T cell repertoires in COVID-19. Study summary: Both acute and convalescent COVID-19 samples were obtained from the United States, Italy and Spain. Sources were T cells, B-cell-depleted T cells, or PBMCs; the material itself was cDNA or gDNA.

V was shortened by 7 bases and J by 9 bases, with 13 bases between the two germline ends. CDR1 is MRHNA and CDR2 is SNTAGT in the germline V gene. The length of the CDR3 is 11 residues. Original handling: Amplification from reference gene primers served as the basis for estimated nucleated cell counts. This table comes from immunoSEQ multiplex PCR, and its TCRdb copy is limited to in-frame clones, with some not included. From that table come the V and J calls and clone size; the DNA was used to work out D and trimming. This sample has tens of thousands of clones; under 90% occur once, and the top ten carry around 9.9%.

The chain recombines TRBV6-4 with TRBJ2-7; a possible D gene is TRBD2 (5 bases). The sample consisted of peripheral blood. This receptor was identified in a man in his 70s with active or convalescent COVID-19. The CDR3 bases are TGTGCCAGCAATTTCCGGGATCCGCAGTACTTC. This encodes CASNFRDPQYF.